The 23 T cell receptor beta chains below were found in one sample sequenced in a study of T cell repertoires in ileal Crohn's disease. TCRdb's copy holds only in-frame clones and misses some; the assay was immunoSEQ multiplex PCR. Of 9,600 or so clones in the sample, just over 75% were seen once. Sequencing input: ileal tissue. These receptors were obtained from an adult with Crohn's disease.

The genes are TRBV19 and TRBJ2-5, with 9 bases lining up with TRBD2. V shed 4 bases, J shed 6 bases, and the junction held 9 bases outside the gene matches. Per germline, CDR1 LNHDA and CDR2 SQIVND (reference sequence). This CDR3 comprises 15 residues. The DNA of the CDR3 is TGTGCCAGTAGTACCTCTACGAGCGGGGGGAAGACCCAGTACTTC. Its translation is CASSTSTSGGKTQYF.

Only a few counts were recorded for this clone. This chain connects TRBV12-2 to TRBJ2-1; TRBD1 is taken as the D call from the table, unchecked against the DNA. TRBV12-2 is flagged as a pseudogene. This CDR3 is built from 15 residues. The CDR3 region is CASRFTGGSDNEQFF. The CDR3 bases are TGTGCAAGTCGCTTTACAGGGGGGAGTGACAATGAGCAGTTCTTC.

The chain couples TRBV4-1 to TRBJ2-7, with 7 bases lining up with TRBD2. Germline CDR1 is MGHRA and CDR2 is YSYEKL. There are 15 residues in the CDR3. Unmatched junction bases numbered 6, after V lost 1 base and J lost 3 bases. CDR3 sequence (DNA): TGCGCCAGCAGCCAAGCCGGGACTACCGTCTACGAGCAGTACTTC. It codes for CASSQAGTTVYEQYF.

This clone was recorded only once. The V call is TRBV11-2, the J call TRBJ2-1, with 10 bases matching TRBD2. The length of the CDR3 is 16 residues. The ends lost 4 bases at V and 9 bases at J; junction bases unmatched: 12. CDR1 and CDR2 (germline): SGHAT, FQNNGV. DNA for the CDR3: TGTGCCAGCAGCTACATAGCGGGAGGAACAGAGGGTGAGCAGTTCTTC. Encoded protein: CASSYIAGGTEGEQFF.

This clone was detected only a few times. The chain uses TRBV6-1 and TRBJ1-1; the D gene is possibly TRBD1 (5 bases). Germline V gene sequence: CDR1 MNHNS, CDR2 SASEGT. The V end lost 6 bases, the J end lost 3 bases, and 17 bases lay between the germline ends. The CDR3 contains 15 residues. CDR3 in DNA: TGTGCCAGCAGAGCTTCGACCTTAGGGGACACTGAAGCTTTCTTT. Its translation: CASRASTLGDTEAFF.

The chain has TRBV10-3 and TRBJ2-7; 13 bases are a match to TRBD2. J gave up 3 bases and V 2 bases, and 22 bases lay outside the gene matches. The CDR3 length is 22 residues. From germline, CDR1 is ENHRY and CDR2 SYGVKD. The CDR3 reads CAISEIVESGEGLAGLYYEQYF. CDR3 bases: TGTGCCATCAGTGAGATAGTTGAGTCAGGAGAGGGACTAGCGGGACTCTACTACGAGCAGTACTTC.

The chain employs TRBV11-3 and TRBJ2-2; 7 bases are shared with TRBD1. Germline CDR1 and CDR2: SGHNT and YENEEA. The CDR3 extends over 17 amino acids. J gave up 4 bases and V 1 base, and 9 bases lay outside the gene matches. The CDR3 region is CASSLGQRGRGTGELFF. CDR3 nucleotides: TGTGCCAGCAGCTTAGGCCAAAGGGGGCGAGGCACCGGGGAGCTGTTTTTT.

J is TRBJ2-7 and V is TRBV4-3; D might be TRBD1 (5 bases). The germline V and J ends were trimmed by 4 bases and 0 bases, with 13 bases remaining between them. Germline assignment: CDR1 LGHNA and CDR2 YSLEER. The CDR3 sequence is 15 residues long. This chain's CDR3 is CASSLYGRASYEQYF. The CDR3 bases are TGCGCCAGCAGCCTCTATGGCAGGGCCTCCTACGAGCAGTACTTC.

For the CDR3, the DNA is TGCGCCAGCAGCTTGTGGGAGGGAACCTACGAGCAGTACTTC. Its translation is CASSLWEGTYEQYF. This sequence joins TRBV5-1 and TRBJ2-7; 7 bases align to TRBD2. The CDR3 totals 14 residues. With 1 base clipped from V and 2 bases from J, the junction kept 3 bases outside the gene matches. CDR1 and CDR2 from the germline V gene are SGHRS and YFSETQ.

By frequency in the sample, this clone is medium-sized (0.01 to 0.1%). The CDR3 loop is CASRRQAGGAYNEQFF. Written as DNA, the CDR3 is TGTGCCAGCAGGAGGCAGGCGGGAGGGGCCTACAATGAGCAGTTCTTC. The chain is built from TRBV5-6 and TRBJ2-1; 9 bases fit TRBD2. There are 16 residues in the CDR3. Germline lookup yields CDR1 SGHDT and CDR2 YYEEEE. Germline trimming cut 5 bases from V and 2 bases from J; bases unmatched to any gene: 8.

The gene calls are TRBV5-4 and TRBJ2-1; no clear D gene. The V gene lost 1 base and the J gene lost 0 bases, with 11 bases spanning the gap. This CDR3 spans 16 amino acids. CDR1 and CDR2 from the germline V gene are SGHNT and YYREEE (reference sequence). The CDR3 DNA follows: TGTGCCAGCAGCTTGAAGCGTCAAGCCTCCTACAATGAGCAGTTCTTC. Translated: CASSLKRQASYNEQFF.

CDR3: CASSQSRRQGIGEKLFF. In DNA, the CDR3 is TGTGCCAGTAGTCAAAGCCGAAGACAGGGCATAGGGGAAAAACTGTTTTTT. J is TRBJ1-4 and V is TRBV19, with 7 nucleotides matching TRBD1. V dropped 5 bases and J dropped 8; count of bases not matched to a gene: 17. CDR3 length equals 17 residues. Per germline, CDR1 LNHDA and CDR2 SQIVND (reference sequence).

V gene TRBV7-2 combines with J gene TRBJ1-2; 8 nucleotides match TRBD1. The CDR3 is made up of 13 amino acids. Germline loops: CDR1 SGHTA, CDR2 FQGNSA. Germline trimming cut 1 base from V and 8 bases from J; bases unmatched to any gene: 3. The CDR3 loop reads CASSLERQGGYTF. CDR3 coding DNA: TGTGCCAGCAGCTTAGAACGACAGGGGGGCTACACCTTC.

This clone was observed a few times. The rearrangement links TRBV19 to TRBJ1-1; D not certain. Trimming shortened V by 2 bases and J by 0 bases, and 13 bases separated the two germline ends. CDR1 and CDR2 from the germline V gene are LNHDA and SQIVND (reference sequence). The CDR3 runs to 16 residues. The CDR3 here is CASSISEAYMNTEAFF. The CDR3 DNA sequence: TGTGCCAGTAGTATAAGTGAAGCTTATATGAACACTGAAGCTTTCTTT.

A note on this clone: The same CDR3 arises from other DNA sequences in this sample as well. The chain carries TRBV5-4 and TRBJ2-7, with TRBD1 matching 11 bases. With V trimmed by 5 bases and J by 3 bases, 4 bases remained unmatched. This CDR3 spans 14 amino acids. Germline V CDR1 and CDR2: SGHNT, YYREEE (reference sequence). The chain's CDR3 is CASSPGTGGYEQYF. CDR3 nucleotide sequence: TGTGCCAGCAGTCCCGGGACAGGGGGCTACGAGCAGTACTTC.

In its sample, this clone was seen a few times. This chain joins TRBV5-4 and TRBJ2-1, with TRBD2 identical over 10 bases. CDR3 length equals 16 residues. V dropped 4 bases and J dropped 0; count of bases not matched to a gene: 4. Germline CDR1 SGHNT, CDR2 YYREEE (reference sequence). The CDR3 spells CASSPRTSGSYNEQFF. In DNA form, the CDR3 reads TGTGCCAGCAGCCCCAGGACTAGCGGCTCCTACAATGAGCAGTTCTTC.

In nucleotides, the CDR3 is TGTGCCAGCTCCCTCGGGACTGGGGGGCAGCCCCAGCATTTT. Encoded protein: CASSLGTGGQPQHF. The genes are TRBV18 and TRBJ1-5; perhaps TRBD1 as D (5 bases). V lost 6 bases and J 7 bases, leaving 16 bases between the germline ends. This CDR3 is 14 amino acids long. Germline assignment: CDR1 KGHSH and CDR2 LQKENI.

CDR3 loop: CASSLSKMGQNYGYTF. CDR3 sequence (DNA): TGTGCCAGCAGTTTATCCAAAATGGGACAGAACTATGGCTACACCTTC. The chain joins TRBV27 to TRBJ1-2, with 7 bases fitting TRBD1. The CDR3 totals 16 residues. Germline loops: CDR1 MNHEY, CDR2 SMNVEV (reference sequence). Trimming cost V 0 bases and J 2 bases; bases outside gene matches: 6.

This rearrangement joins TRBV5-4 to TRBJ1-3; TRBD1 is a possible D gene (5 bases). Germline assignment: CDR1 SGHNT and CDR2 YYREEE (reference sequence). This CDR3 spans 13 amino acids. The V gene lost 4 bases and the J gene lost 2 bases, with 7 bases spanning the gap. CDR3 residues: CASSRGTGNTIYF. The CDR3 DNA reads as TGTGCCAGCAGCCGGGGGACTGGAAACACCATATATTTT.

This chain links TRBV7-8 with TRBJ1-5, with D hard to call. This CDR3 has 15 residues. V was shortened by 6 bases and J by 0 bases, with 12 bases between the two germline ends. Germline CDR1 SGHVS, CDR2 FQNEAQ. The DNA of the CDR3 is TGTGCCAGCAGTCCACGGGTGAATAGCAATCAGCCCCAGCATTTT. Translating it yields CASSPRVNSNQPQHF.

The chain links TRBV7-8 to TRBJ2-7; TRBD2 aligns across 10 bases. Germline lookup yields CDR1 SGHVS and CDR2 FQNEAQ. The CDR3 length is 14 residues. The J segment lost 6 bases and the V segment lost 5 bases, leaving 7 bases of the junction unmatched. The CDR3 protein is CASSPLAGASEQYF. CDR3 nucleotides: TGTGCCAGCAGCCCTCTAGCGGGAGCTAGCGAGCAGTACTTC.

The chain couples TRBV30 to TRBJ1-5; a weak D match, TRBD1 (5 bases). V was pared by 4 bases and J by 0 bases, with 10 bases between. The CDR3 consists of 14 residues. Germline V gene data show CDR1 as GTSNPN and CDR2 as SVGIG (reference sequence). CDR3 sequence reads: CAWNGHGSNQPQHF. CDR3 nucleotides: TGTGCCTGGAACGGACACGGTAGCAATCAGCCCCAGCATTTT.

The genes are TRBV27 and TRBJ2-6; TRBD2 might be the D (5 bases). Deletions cut 8 bases from V and 4 bases from J, with 12 bases between. This CDR3 comprises 14 residues. Looked up from germline, CDR1 is MNHEY and CDR2 is SMNVEV (reference sequence). The CDR3: CASGSRVGANVLTF. CDR3 nucleotides: TGTGCCAGCGGATCGAGGGTCGGGGCCAACGTCCTGACTTTC.